This TCR beta chain emerged from a study of blood T cell repertoires in COVID-19. Trimming took 5 bases from V and 8 from J, leaving 25 bases between them. Germline V lookup: CDR1 LGHDT, CDR2 YNNKEL (reference sequence). CDR3 size: 16 residues. Libraries were prepared by immunoSEQ multiplex PCR; TCRdb keeps only in-frame clonotypes and omits some of them. The sample records around 100,000 clones, approximately 89% being singletons. The clonotype was recovered from a human donor with active COVID-19. The donor label of this sample is uncertain. The chain carries TRBV3-1 (or the pseudogene TRBV3-2) and TRBJ2-7; TRBD2 might be the D (6 bases). The sample consisted of peripheral blood. The CDR3 is CASSEMVAALSTKQYF. CDR3 DNA: TGTGCCAGCAGCGAGATGGTAGCGGCCCTTTCTACGAAGCAGTACTTC.